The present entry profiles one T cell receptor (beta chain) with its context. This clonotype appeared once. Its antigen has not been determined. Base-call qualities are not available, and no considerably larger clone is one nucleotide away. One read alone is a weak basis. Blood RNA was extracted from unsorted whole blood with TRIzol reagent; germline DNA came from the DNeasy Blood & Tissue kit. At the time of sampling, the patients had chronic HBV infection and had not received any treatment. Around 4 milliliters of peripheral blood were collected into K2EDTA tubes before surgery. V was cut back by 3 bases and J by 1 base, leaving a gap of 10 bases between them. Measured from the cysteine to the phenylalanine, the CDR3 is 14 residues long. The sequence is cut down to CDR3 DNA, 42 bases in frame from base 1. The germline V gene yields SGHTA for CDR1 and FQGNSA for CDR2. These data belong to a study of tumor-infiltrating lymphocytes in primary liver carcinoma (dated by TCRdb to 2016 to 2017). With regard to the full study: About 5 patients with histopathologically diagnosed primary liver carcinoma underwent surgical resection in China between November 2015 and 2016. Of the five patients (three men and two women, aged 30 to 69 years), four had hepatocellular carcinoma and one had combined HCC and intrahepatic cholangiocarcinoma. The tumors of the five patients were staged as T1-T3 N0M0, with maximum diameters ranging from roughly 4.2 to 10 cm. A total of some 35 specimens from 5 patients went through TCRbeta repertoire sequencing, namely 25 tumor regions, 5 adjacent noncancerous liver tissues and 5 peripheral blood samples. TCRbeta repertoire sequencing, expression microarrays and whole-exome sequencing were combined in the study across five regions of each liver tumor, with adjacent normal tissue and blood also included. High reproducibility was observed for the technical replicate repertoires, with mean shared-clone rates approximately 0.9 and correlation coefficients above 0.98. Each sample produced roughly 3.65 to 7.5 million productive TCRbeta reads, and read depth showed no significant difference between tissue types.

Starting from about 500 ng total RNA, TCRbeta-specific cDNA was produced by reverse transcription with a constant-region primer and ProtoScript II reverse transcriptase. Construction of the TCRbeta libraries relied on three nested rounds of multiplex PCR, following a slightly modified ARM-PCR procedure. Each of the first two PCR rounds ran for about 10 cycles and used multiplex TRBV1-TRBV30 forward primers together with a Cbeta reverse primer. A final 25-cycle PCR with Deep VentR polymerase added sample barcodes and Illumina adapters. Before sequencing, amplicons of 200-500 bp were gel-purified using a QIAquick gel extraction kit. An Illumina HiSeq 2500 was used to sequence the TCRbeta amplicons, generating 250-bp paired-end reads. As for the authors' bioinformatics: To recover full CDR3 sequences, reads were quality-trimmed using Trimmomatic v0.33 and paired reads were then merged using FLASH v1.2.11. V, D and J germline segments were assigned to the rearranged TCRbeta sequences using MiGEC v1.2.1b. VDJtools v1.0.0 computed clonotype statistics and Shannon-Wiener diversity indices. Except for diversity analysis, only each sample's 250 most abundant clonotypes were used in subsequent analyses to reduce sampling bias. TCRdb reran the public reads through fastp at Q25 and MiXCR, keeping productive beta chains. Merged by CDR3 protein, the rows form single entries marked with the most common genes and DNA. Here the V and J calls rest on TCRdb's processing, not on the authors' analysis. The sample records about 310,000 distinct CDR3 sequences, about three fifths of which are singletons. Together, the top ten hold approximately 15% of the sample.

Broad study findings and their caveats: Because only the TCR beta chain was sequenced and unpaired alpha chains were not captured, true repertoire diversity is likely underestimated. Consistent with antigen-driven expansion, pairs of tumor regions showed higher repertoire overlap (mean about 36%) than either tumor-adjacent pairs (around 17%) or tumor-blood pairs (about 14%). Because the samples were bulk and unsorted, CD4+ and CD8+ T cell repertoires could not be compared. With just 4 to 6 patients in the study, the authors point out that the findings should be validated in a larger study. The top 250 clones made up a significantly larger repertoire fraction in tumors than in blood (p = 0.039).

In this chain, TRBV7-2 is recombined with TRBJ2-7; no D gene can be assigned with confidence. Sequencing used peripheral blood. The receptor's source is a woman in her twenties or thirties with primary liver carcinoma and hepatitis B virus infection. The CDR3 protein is CASSFLPSSYEQYF. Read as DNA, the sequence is TGTGCCAGCAGCTTCCTACCCTCTTCCTACGAGCAGTACTTC.